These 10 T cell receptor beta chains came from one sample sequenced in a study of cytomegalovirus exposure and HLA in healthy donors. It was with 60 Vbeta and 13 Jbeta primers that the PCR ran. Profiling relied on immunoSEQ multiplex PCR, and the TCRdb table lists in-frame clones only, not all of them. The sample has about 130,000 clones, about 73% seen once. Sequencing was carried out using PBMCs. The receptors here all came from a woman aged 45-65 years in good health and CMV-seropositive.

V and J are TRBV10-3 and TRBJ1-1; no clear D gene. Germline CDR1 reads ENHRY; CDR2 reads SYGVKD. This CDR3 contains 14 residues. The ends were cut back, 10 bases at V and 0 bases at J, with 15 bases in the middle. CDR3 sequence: CATLNLLMNTEAFF. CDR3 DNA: TGTGCCACCTTAAACTTACTCATGAACACTGAAGCTTTCTTT.

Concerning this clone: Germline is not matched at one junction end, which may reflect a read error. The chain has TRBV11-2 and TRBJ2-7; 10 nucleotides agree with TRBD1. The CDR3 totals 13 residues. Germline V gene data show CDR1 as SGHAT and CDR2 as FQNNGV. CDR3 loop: CASSLDRGHEQYF. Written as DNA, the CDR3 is TGTGCCAGCAGCCTAGACAGGGGGCACGAGCAGTACTTC.

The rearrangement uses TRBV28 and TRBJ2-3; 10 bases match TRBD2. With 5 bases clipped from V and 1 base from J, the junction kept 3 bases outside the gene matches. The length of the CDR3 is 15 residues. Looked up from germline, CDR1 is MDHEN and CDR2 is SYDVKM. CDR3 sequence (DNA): TGTGCCAGCAGTAAGCGGGGGGGAGGCACAGATACGCAGTATTTT. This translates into CASSKRGGGTDTQYF.

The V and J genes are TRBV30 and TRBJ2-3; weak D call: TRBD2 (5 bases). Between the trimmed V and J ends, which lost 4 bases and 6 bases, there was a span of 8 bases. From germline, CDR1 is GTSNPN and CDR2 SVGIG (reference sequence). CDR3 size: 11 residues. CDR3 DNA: TGTGCCTGGACCCAGCGGGATACGCAGTATTTT. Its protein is CAWTQRDTQYF.

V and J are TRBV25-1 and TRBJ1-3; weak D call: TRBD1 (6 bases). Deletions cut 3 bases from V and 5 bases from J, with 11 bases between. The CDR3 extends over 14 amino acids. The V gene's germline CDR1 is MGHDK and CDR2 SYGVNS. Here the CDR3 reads CASSEGALRNTIYF. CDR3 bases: TGTGCCAGCAGTGAGGGGGCACTTAGAAACACCATATATTTT.

Here the CDR3 DNA reads TGTGCCAGCAGTTGGAACAGGGGTTTTAGCAATCAGCCCCAGCATTTT. Protein: CASSWNRGFSNQPQHF. The chain employs TRBV28 and TRBJ1-5, with 7 nucleotides matching TRBD1. The trim removed 4 bases at V and 0 bases at J, leaving 6 bases unmatched. This CDR3 is 16 amino acids long. CDR1 is MDHEN, CDR2 SYDVKM, per germline.

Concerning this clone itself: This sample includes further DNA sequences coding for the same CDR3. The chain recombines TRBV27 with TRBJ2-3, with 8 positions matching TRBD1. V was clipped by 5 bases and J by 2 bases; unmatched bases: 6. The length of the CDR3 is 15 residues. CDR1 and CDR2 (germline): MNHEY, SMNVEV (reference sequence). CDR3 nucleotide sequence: TGTGCCAGCAGTGGACGGACAGGGCACACAGATACGCAGTATTTT. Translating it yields CASSGRTGHTDTQYF.

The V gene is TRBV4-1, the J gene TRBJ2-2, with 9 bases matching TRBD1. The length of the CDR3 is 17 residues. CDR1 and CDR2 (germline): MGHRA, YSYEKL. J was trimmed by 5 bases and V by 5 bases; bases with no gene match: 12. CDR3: CASSYRTGTGSTGELFF. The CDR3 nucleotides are TGCGCCAGCAGCTACCGAACCGGGACAGGGAGTACCGGGGAGCTGTTTTTT.

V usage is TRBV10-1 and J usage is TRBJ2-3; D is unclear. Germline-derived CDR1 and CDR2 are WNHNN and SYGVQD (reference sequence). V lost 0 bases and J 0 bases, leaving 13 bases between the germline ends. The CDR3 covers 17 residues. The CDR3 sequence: CASSESNVVRSTDTQYF. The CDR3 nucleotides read TGCGCCAGCAGTGAGTCGAACGTAGTGCGGAGCACAGATACGCAGTATTTT.

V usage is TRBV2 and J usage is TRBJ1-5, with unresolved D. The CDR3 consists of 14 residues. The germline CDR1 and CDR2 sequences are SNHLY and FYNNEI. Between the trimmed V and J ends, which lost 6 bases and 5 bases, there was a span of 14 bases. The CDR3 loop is CASRNDTADQPQHF. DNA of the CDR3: TGTGCCAGCAGGAATGACACCGCAGATCAGCCCCAGCATTTT.